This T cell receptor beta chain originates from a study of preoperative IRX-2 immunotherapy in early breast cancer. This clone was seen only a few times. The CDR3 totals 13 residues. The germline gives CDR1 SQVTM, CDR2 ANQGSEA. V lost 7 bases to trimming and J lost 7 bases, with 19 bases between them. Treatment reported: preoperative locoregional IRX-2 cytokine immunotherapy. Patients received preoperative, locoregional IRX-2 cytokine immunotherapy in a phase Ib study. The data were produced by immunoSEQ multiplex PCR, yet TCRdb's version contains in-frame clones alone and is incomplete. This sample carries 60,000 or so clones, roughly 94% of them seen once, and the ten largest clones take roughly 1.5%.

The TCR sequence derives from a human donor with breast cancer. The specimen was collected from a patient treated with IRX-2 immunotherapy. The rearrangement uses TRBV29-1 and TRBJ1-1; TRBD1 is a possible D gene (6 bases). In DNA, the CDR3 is TGCAGCGCCCCAGGCACAGGGAGGTATGAAGCTTTCTTT. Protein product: CSAPGTGRYEAFF. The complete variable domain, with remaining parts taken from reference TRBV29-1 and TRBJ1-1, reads SAVISQKPSRDICQRGTSLTIQCQVDSQVTMMFWYRQQPGQSLTLIATANQGSEATYESGFVIDKFPISRPNLTFSTLTVSNMSPEDSSIYLCSAPGTGRYEAFFGQGTRLTVV.